This passage covers 12 T cell receptor beta chains from one sample sequenced in a study of shared clonotypes between healthy human individuals. The method was immunoSEQ multiplex PCR; TCRdb's version includes in-frame clones alone and lacks a portion of them. The table includes about 1 million clones, about 75% detected once. The sequencing input was memory CD4+ T cells sorted from blood. Subset meaning: CD45RA-negative fraction. Source of these receptors: a man younger than 35 in good health.

The chain links TRBV7-2 to TRBJ2-1, with 10 bases lining up with TRBD2. Germline CDR1 is SGHTA and CDR2 is FQGNSA. The CDR3 runs 13 residues. V lost 5 bases and J lost 9; bases outside the gene matches: 4. The CDR3 nucleotides are TGTGCCAGCAGCGCGAGCGGGAGGGGTGAGCAGTTCTTC. This translates into CASSASGRGEQFF.

The chain links TRBV5-8 to TRBJ2-1; 7 bases line up with TRBD2. The CDR3 sequence is 15 residues long. Per germline, CDR1 SGHTS and CDR2 YDEGEE. The V and J ends lost 0 bases and 9 bases, in that order; junction bases with no gene match: 9. The CDR3 loop reads CASSLGPGEGTEQFF. In nucleotides, the CDR3 is TGTGCCAGCAGCTTGGGTCCGGGGGAGGGTACTGAGCAGTTCTTC.

V is TRBV19 and J is TRBJ2-3; 11 bases fit TRBD1. CDR1 is LNHDA and CDR2 is SQIVND in the germline V gene (reference sequence). Trimming cost V 5 bases and J 3 bases; bases outside gene matches: 13. The CDR3 covers 18 residues. CDR3 protein: CASSGIRTGGLGTDTQYF. In DNA, the CDR3 is TGTGCCAGTAGTGGGATCAGGACAGGGGGCCTAGGGACAGATACGCAGTATTTT. The variable domain in full, with the rest retrieved from reference TRBV19 and TRBJ2-3, is DGGITQSPKYLFRKEGQNVTLSCEQNLNHDAMYWYRQDPGQGLRLIYYSQIVNDFQKGDIAEGYSVSREKKESFPLTVTSAQKNPTAFYLCASSGIRTGGLGTDTQYFGPGTRLTVL.

The chain links TRBV2 to TRBJ2-1, with 7 bases fitting TRBD2. Trimming cost V 3 bases and J 8 bases; bases outside gene matches: 7. CDR3 length: 14 amino acids. CDR1 and CDR2 (germline): SNHLY, FYNNEI. CDR3 coding DNA: TGTGCCAGCAGTGAGCGGGAGCTATTATATGAGCAGTTCTTC. Translated: CASSERELLYEQFF.

The chain is built from TRBV5-1 and TRBJ1-1, with D tentatively TRBD1 (6 bases). Germline V gene sequence: CDR1 SGHRS, CDR2 YFSETQ. The CDR3 contains 15 residues. Deletions cut 0 bases from V and 3 bases from J, with 12 bases between. The CDR3 protein is CASSLGDGQYTEAFF. In DNA form, the CDR3 reads TGCGCCAGCAGCTTGGGCGACGGACAGTACACTGAAGCTTTCTTT.

The chain is built from TRBV7-8 and TRBJ1-1; D is unclear. Looked up from germline, CDR1 is SGHVS and CDR2 is FQNEAQ. The CDR3 totals 15 residues. V was cut by 1 base and J by 4 bases, with 13 bases left in between. The CDR3: CASSLDEVRATEAFF. The DNA for the CDR3 is TGTGCCAGCAGCTTAGATGAGGTCCGGGCCACTGAAGCTTTCTTT.

The genes are TRBV15 and TRBJ2-2; no firm D call. This CDR3 is 14 amino acids long. Germline loops: CDR1 LNHNV, CDR2 YYDKDF (reference sequence). V was clipped by 0 bases and J by 8 bases, with 10 bases between them. The CDR3 DNA is TGTGCCACCAGCAGAGATTACGCCTCGGGGGAGCTGTTTTTT. The encoded protein is CATSRDYASGELFF.

The table lists this clone with a few counts. Other DNA sequences from this sample encode an identical CDR3 as well. The V and J genes are TRBV5-1 and TRBJ2-3; 12 bases are shared with TRBD1. The length of the CDR3 is 16 residues. Trimming took 4 bases from V and 1 from J; bases not matched to a gene: 4. Per germline, CDR1 SGHRS and CDR2 YFSETQ. The CDR3 sequence: CASSTGTGGGTDTQYF. The CDR3 coding sequence is TGCGCCAGCAGCACCGGGACAGGGGGCGGCACAGATACGCAGTATTTT.

The J gene is TRBJ2-7, the V gene TRBV5-4; 10 nucleotides match TRBD1. The length of the CDR3 is 14 residues. CDR1 and CDR2 from the germline V gene are SGHNT and YYREEE (reference sequence). V gave up 4 bases and J gave up 5 bases; unmatched junction bases: 6. CDR3 residues: CASSTRTGGNEQYF. CDR3 sequence (DNA): TGTGCCAGCAGCACCCGGACAGGGGGTAACGAGCAGTACTTC.

This clone was found once. The V gene is TRBV6-1, the J gene TRBJ2-7; the match to TRBD1 covers 9 bases. The germline V gene has CDR1 MNHNS and CDR2 SASEGT. The CDR3 is made up of 18 amino acids. J lost 3 bases, V lost 0 bases, and 12 bases had no gene match. The DNA of the CDR3 is TGTGCCAGCAGTGAAGCTAGAGCCGGGACAGGGCGCTACTACGAGCAGTACTTC. Translated, it gives CASSEARAGTGRYYEQYF.

The chain recombines TRBV5-1 with TRBJ2-2; TRBD2 aligns across 9 bases. The germline gives CDR1 SGHRS, CDR2 YFSETQ. This CDR3 is built from 16 residues. The V and J ends lost 2 bases and 4 bases, in that order; junction bases with no gene match: 6. The CDR3 nucleotides are TGCGCCAGCAGCTTCAGCGGGAGGCGCGGCACCGGGGAGCTGTTTTTT. It codes for CASSFSGRRGTGELFF.

The chain joins TRBV5-1 to TRBJ2-5; 10 bases fit TRBD1. CDR3 length equals 16 residues. From germline, CDR1 is SGHRS and CDR2 YFSETQ. Unmatched junction bases numbered 11, after V lost 4 bases and J lost 5 bases. CDR3 loop: CASSPRTGGSGETQYF. CDR3 nucleotides: TGCGCCAGCAGCCCCAGGACAGGGGGTTCGGGGGAGACCCAGTACTTC. The full variable domain, rest sourced from reference TRBV5-1 and TRBJ2-5, is KAGVTQTPRYLIKTRGQQVTLSCSPISGHRSVSWYQQTPGQGLQFLFEYFSETQRNKGNFPGRFSGRQFSNSRSEMNVSTLELGDSALYLCASSPRTGGSGETQYFGPGTRLLVL.